Reported below is one T cell receptor (beta chain). This sample is drawn from a study of blood T cell repertoires in COVID-19. Seattle patient enrollment occurred during active infection, with longitudinal follow-up thereafter. Trimming removed 1 base from V and 12 bases from J; junction bases left unmatched: 1. The CDR3 consists of 12 residues. In germline, CDR1 is MDHEN, CDR2 SYDVKM. Some clones are missing from TCRdb's copy, which holds only in-frame ones; the method was immunoSEQ multiplex PCR. The table lists about 76,000 clones, 70% to 90% of them singletons. The clonotype comes from a man aged 50-59 years with COVID-19, enrolled during active disease. The V and J genes are TRBV28 and TRBJ2-1, with 9 bases identical to TRBD2. The sequencing input was peripheral blood. The CDR3 nucleotides read TGTGCCAGCAGTTTATTGGGACTAGCGCAGTTCTTC. Translated, it gives CASSLLGLAQFF. Filled out from reference TRBV28 and TRBJ2-1, the complete variable domain reads DVKVTQSSRYLVKRTGEKVFLECVQDMDHENMFWYRQDPGLGLRLIYFSYDVKMKEKGDIPEGYSVSREKKERFSLILESASTNQTSMYLCASSLLGLAQFFGPGTRLTVL.